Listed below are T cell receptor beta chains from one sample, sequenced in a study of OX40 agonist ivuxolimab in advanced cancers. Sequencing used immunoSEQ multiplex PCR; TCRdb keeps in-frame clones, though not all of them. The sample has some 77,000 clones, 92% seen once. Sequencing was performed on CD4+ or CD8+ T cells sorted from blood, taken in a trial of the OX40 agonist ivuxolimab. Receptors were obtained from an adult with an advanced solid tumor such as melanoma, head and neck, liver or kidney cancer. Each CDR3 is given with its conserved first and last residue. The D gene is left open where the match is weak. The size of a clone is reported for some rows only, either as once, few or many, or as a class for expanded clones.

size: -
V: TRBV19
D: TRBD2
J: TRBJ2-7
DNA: TGTGCCAGTAGTGCCCTAGCGGGGGGCCCCTACGAGCAGTACTTC
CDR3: CASSALAGGPYEQYF

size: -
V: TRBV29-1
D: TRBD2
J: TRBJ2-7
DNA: TGCAGCGCCATATCGCTTGTCGGAAATAGCGGGGGTGGCGCCTACGAGCAGTACTTC
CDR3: CSAISLVGNSGGGAYEQYF

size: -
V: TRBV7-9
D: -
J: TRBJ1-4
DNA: TGTGCCAGCAGCTCTCCGGACGTAACCGAAAAACTGTTTTTT
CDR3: CASSSPDVTEKLFF

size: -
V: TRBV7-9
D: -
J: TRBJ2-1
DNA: TGTGCCAGCAGCCCAGGGTTGTGGGAGTTCTTC
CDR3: CASSPGLWEFF

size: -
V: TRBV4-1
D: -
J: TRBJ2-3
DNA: TGCGCCAGCAGCCAAGGTACGGGGCCTACGCAGTATTTT
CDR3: CASSQGTGPTQYF

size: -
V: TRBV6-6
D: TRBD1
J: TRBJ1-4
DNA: TGTGCCAGCAGACCCGGGACAGAAAGCGAAAAACTGTTTTTT
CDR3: CASRPGTESEKLFF

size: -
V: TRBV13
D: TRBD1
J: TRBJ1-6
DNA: TGTGCCAGCAGCACGGCAAAGGGACAGGGTTCACCCCTCCACTTT
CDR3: CASSTAKGQGSPLHF

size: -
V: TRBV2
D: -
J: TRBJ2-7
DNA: TGTGCCAGCAGTGAAGCTAGGAGCGGCTACGAGCAGTACTTC
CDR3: CASSEARSGYEQYF

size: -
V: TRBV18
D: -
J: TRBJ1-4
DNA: TGTGCCAGCTCACCACCGGGAAGCAGCAGGGTAGACGAAAAACTGTTTTTT
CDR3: CASSPPGSSRVDEKLFF

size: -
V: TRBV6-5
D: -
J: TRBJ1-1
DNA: TGTGCCAGCAGTTTTGGGGAATTAGAAGCTTTCTTT
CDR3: CASSFGELEAFF

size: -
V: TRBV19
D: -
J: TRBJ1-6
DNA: TGTGCTGTAAGCACCTATAATTCACCCCTCCACTTT
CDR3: CAVSTYNSPLHF

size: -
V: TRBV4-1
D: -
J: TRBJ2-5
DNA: TGCGCCAGCAGCCCTCTTGGGCTAGGAGAGACCCAGTACTTC
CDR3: CASSPLGLGETQYF

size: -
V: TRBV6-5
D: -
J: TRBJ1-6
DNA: TGTGCCAGCAGTCGAAAGACAGATCTTAATTCACCCCTCCACTTT
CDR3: CASSRKTDLNSPLHF

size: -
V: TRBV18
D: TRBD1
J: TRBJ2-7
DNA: TGTGCCAGCTCACCACCCCAGGGGGCTGACGAGCAGTACTTC
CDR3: CASSPPQGADEQYF

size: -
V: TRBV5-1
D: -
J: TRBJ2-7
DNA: TGCGCCAGCAGCTCGCCCGAATCAGGGAAGTACGAGCAGTACTTC
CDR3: CASSSPESGKYEQYF

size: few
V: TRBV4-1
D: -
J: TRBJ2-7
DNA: TGCGCCAGCAGTATATCGGGGGGCCCCTCCTACGAGCAGTACTTC
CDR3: CASSISGGPSYEQYF

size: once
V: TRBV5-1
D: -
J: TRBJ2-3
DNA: TGCGCCAGCAGCTTGGTCGGGGGCGGCACAGATACGCAGTATTTT
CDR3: CASSLVGGGTDTQYF

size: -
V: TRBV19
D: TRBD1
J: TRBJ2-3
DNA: TGTGCCAGTAGTACGAGGGACAGGCCCACCCAACGATTCACAGATACGCAGTATTTT
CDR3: CASSTRDRPTQRFTDTQYF

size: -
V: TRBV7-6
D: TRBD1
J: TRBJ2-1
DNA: TGTGCCAGCAGCTTAGCATCGGCAGGGGGTGAGCAGTTCTTC
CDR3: CASSLASAGGEQFF

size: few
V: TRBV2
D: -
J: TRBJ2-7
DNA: TGTGCCAGCAGTGGACCGTCGTACGAGCAGTACTTC
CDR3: CASSGPSYEQYF

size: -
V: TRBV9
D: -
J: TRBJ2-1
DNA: TGTGCCAGCAGCGTATCGGGGACCTCCTACAATGAGCAGTTCTTC
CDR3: CASSVSGTSYNEQFF

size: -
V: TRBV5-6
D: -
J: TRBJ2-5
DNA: TGTGCCAGCAGCTGGAGGAGCGAGCGAGTGGTAGAGACCCAGTACTTC
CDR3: CASSWRSERVVETQYF

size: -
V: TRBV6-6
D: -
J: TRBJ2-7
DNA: TGTGCCAGCACCTCGGGGAGAACCTACGAGCAGTACTTC
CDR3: CASTSGRTYEQYF

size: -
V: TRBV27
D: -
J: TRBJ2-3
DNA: TGTGCCAGCAGTTACCCGACAGGCACAGATACGCAGTATTTT
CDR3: CASSYPTGTDTQYF

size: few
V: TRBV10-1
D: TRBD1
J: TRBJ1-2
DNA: TGCGCCAGCAGTGAATATGAGGACAGGGCTGATGGCTACACCTTC
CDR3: CASSEYEDRADGYTF

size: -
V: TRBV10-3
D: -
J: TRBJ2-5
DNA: TGTGCCATCAGTGAGTCTGGACATTTCGGGACCCAGTACTTC
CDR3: CAISESGHFGTQYF

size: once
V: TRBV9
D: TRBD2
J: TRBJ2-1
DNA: TGTGCCAGCAGCGTTACGGGGGGGCCCTACAATGAGCAGTTCTTC
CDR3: CASSVTGGPYNEQFF

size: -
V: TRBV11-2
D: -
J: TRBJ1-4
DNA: TGTGCCAGCAGCTCGATCCGCCAGGGGATGGGTGAAAAACTGTTTTTT
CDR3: CASSSIRQGMGEKLFF

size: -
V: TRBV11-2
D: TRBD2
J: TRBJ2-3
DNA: TGTGCCAGCAGCTTAGAGGGACTAGTATCAGATACGCAGTATTTT
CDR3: CASSLEGLVSDTQYF

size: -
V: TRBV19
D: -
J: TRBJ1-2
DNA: TGTGCCAGTAGTATCGCCAGACAGAGGTCTAACTATGGCTACACCTTC
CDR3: CASSIARQRSNYGYTF

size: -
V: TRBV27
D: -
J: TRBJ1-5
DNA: TGTGCCAGCAGTTTCCTGGGTAGCAATCAGCCCCAGCATTTT
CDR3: CASSFLGSNQPQHF

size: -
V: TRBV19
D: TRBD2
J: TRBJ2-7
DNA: TGTGCCAGTAGTATCACTAGCGGGGTATACGAGCAGTACTTC
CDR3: CASSITSGVYEQYF

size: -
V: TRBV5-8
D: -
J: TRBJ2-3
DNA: TGTGCCAGCAGCTTGGGCCCCACAGATACGCAGTATTTT
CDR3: CASSLGPTDTQYF

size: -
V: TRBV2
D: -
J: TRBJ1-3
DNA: TGTGCCAGCAGTGATAGGGCACCCAGGGTATCTGGAAACACCATATATTTT
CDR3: CASSDRAPRVSGNTIYF

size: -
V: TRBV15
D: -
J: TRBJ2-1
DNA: TGTGCCAGCCGGGACCTGGGGTACAATGAGCAGTTCTTC
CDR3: CASRDLGYNEQFF

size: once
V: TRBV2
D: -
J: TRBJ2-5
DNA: TGTGCCAGCAGGGCCGGGCCGGGGGAGACCCAGTACTTC
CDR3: CASRAGPGETQYF

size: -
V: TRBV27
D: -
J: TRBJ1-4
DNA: TGTGCCAGCAGCCACGAAGGCTCCGATGAAAAACTGTTTTTT
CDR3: CASSHEGSDEKLFF

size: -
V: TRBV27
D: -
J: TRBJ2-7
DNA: TGTGCCAGCGCTTCCGGGGACGGCTCCCTCTACGAGCAGTACTTC
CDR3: CASASGDGSLYEQYF

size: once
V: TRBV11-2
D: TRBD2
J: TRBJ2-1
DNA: TGTGCCAGCAGCTTAGTCTACCCGGGACTAGCGGGGACATACAATGAGCAGTTCTTC
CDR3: CASSLVYPGLAGTYNEQFF

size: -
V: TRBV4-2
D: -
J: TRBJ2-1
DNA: TGTGCCAGCAGCCAAGATATCGTGGGGGGTGAATACAATGAGCAGTTCTTC
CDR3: CASSQDIVGGEYNEQFF

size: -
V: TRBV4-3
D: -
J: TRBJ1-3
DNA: TGCGCCAGCAGCCCCAACTCTGGAAACACCATATATTTT
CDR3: CASSPNSGNTIYF

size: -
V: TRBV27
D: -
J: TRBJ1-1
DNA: TGTGCCAGCAGTTTCGGATTGAACACTGAAGCTTTCTTT
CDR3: CASSFGLNTEAFF

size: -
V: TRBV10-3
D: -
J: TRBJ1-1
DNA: TGTGCCATCAGTGAAGCGGACGGACCGAACACTGAAGCTTTCTTT
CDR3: CAISEADGPNTEAFF

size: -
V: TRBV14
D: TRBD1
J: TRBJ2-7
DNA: TGTGCCAGCGGCAACAGGGGAACCTACGAGCAGTACTTC
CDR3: CASGNRGTYEQYF

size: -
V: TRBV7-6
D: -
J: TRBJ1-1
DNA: TGTGCCAGCAGCTTAGAGACAGGTCAGTTACATACGGCTTTCTTT
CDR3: CASSLETGQLHTAFF

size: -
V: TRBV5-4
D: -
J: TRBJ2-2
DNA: TGTGCCAGCAGCTTAAAGGGCGGGGAGCTGTTTTTT
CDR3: CASSLKGGELFF